This T cell receptor beta chain is drawn from a study of OX40 agonist ivuxolimab in advanced cancers. Worth noting for this clone: Antigen unknown.

Germline CDR1 reads MDHEN; CDR2 reads SYDVKM. CDR3 length: 14 residues. The V end was cut by 0 bases, the J end by 0 bases, with 5 bases between. Overall study findings and caveats: Also present in some nonresponders was a low level of normalized T-cell clonal expansion. CD8+ T cells (on average) carried more expanded clones than CD4+ T cells.

Using immunoSEQ multiplex PCR, the repertoire was profiled, and TCRdb retains in-frame clones only, with some absent. The top ten clones hold roughly a sixth of a sample with 55,000 to 65,000 clones, roughly 90% of them seen once. The genes are TRBV28 and TRBJ1-1, with no clear D. The sequence derives from an adult with an advanced solid tumor such as melanoma, head and neck, liver or kidney cancer. The source was CD4+ or CD8+ T cells sorted from blood, collected in a trial of the OX40 agonist ivuxolimab. CDR3 loop: CASSLWAVNTEAFF. CDR3 coding DNA: TGTGCCAGCAGTTTATGGGCCGTGAACACTGAAGCTTTCTTT.